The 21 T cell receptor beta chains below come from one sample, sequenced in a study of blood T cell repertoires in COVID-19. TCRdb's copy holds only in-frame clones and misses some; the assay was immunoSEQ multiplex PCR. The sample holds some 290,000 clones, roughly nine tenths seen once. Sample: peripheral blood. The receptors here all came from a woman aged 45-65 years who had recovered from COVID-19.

The CDR3 protein is CASRGRGANEKLFF. CDR3 nucleotides: TGTGCCAGCAGAGGGAGGGGGGCCAATGAAAAACTGTTTTTT. The genes are TRBV28 and TRBJ1-4; perhaps TRBD1 as D (6 bases). V was trimmed by 6 bases and J by 5 bases, leaving 13 bases between them. This CDR3 contains 14 residues. Germline lookup yields CDR1 MDHEN and CDR2 SYDVKM.

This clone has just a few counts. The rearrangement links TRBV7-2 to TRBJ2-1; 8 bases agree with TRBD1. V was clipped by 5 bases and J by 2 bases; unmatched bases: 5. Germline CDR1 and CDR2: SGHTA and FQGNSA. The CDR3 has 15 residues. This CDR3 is CASSGGQAAYNEQFF. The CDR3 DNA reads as TGTGCCAGCAGCGGGGGACAGGCGGCCTACAATGAGCAGTTCTTC.

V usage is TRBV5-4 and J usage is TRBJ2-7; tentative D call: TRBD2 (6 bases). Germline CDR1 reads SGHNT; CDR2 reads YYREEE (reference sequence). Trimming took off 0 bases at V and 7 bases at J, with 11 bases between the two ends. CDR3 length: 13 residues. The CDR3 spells CASSLGVGGEQYF. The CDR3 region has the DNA TGTGCCAGCAGCTTGGGCGTTGGAGGGGAGCAGTACTTC.

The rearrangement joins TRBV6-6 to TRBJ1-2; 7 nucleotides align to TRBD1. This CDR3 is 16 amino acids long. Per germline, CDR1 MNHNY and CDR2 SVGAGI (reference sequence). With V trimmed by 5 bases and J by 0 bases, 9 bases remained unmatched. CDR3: CASSPLPGQPNYGYTF. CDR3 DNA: TGTGCCAGCAGTCCACTTCCGGGACAGCCTAACTATGGCTACACCTTC.

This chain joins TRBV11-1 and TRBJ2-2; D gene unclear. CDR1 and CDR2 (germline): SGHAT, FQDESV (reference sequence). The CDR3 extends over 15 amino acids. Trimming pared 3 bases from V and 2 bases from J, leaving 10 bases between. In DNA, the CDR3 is TGTGCCAGCAGCTTCGGCCAGGTCAACACCGGGGAGCTGTTTTTT. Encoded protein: CASSFGQVNTGELFF.

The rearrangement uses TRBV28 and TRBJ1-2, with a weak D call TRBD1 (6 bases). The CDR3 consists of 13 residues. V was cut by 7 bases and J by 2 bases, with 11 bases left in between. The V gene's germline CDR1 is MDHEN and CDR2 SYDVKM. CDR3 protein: CASTRTGNYGYTF. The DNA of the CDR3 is TGTGCCAGCACCCGCACAGGGAACTATGGCTACACCTTC.

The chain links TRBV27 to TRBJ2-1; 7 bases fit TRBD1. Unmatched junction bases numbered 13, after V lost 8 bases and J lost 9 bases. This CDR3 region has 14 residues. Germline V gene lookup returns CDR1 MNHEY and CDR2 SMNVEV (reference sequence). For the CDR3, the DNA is TGTGCCAGCGGAAGAACGACAGGGAAGACTGAGCAGTTCTTC. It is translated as CASGRTTGKTEQFF.

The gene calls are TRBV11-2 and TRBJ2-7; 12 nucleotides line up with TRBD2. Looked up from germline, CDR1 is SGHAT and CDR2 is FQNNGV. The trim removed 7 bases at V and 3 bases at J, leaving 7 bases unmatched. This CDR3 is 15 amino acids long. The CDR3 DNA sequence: TGTGCCAGCACCCGGACTAGCGGGACCTTCTACGAGCAGTACTTC. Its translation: CASTRTSGTFYEQYF.

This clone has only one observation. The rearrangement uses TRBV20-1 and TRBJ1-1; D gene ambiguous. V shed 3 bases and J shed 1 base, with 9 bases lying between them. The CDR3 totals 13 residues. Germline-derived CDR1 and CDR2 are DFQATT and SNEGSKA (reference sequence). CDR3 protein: CSASTVWNTEAFF. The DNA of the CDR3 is TGCAGTGCTAGTACAGTGTGGAACACTGAAGCTTTCTTT.

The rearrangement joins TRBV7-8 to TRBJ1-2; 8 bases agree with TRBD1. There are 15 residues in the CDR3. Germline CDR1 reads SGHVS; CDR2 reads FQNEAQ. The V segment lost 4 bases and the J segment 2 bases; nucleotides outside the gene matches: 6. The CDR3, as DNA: TGTGCCAGCAGCTCCGGGACAGGCAAAAACTATGGCTACACCTTC. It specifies CASSSGTGKNYGYTF.

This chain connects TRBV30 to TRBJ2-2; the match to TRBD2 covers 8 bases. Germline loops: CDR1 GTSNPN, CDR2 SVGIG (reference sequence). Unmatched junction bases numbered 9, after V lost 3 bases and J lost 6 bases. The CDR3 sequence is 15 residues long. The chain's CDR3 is CAWREGTRPAGELFF. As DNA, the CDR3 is TGTGCCTGGAGGGAGGGGACTAGGCCCGCCGGGGAGCTGTTTTTT.

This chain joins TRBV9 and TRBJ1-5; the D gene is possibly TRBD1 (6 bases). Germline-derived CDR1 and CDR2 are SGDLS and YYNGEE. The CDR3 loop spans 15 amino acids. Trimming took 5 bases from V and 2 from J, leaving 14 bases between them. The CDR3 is CASSKGGGGNQPQHF. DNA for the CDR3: TGTGCCAGCAGTAAAGGGGGGGGAGGCAATCAGCCCCAGCATTTT.

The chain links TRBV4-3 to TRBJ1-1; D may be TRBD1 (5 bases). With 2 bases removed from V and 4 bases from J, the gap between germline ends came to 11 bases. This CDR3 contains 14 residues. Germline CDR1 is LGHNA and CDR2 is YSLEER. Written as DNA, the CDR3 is TGCGCCAGCAGCCAATTTCAGGGTCTCACTGAAGCTTTCTTT. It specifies CASSQFQGLTEAFF.

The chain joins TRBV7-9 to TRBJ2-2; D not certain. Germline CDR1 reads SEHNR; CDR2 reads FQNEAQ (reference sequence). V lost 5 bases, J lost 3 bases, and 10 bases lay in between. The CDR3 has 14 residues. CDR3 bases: TGTGCCAGCAGCCTCGACGGGTACACCGGGGAGCTGTTTTTT. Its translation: CASSLDGYTGELFF.

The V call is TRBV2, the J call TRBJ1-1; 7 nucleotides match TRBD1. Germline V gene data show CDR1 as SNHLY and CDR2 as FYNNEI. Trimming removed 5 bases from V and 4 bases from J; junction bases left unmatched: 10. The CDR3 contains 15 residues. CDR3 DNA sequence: TGTGCCAGCAGTTACAGGAGACAGGGATTCACTGAAGCTTTCTTT. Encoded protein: CASSYRRQGFTEAFF.

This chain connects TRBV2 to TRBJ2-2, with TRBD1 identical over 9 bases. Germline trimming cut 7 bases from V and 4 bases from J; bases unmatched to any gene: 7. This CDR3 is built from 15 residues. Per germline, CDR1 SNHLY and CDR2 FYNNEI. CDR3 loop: CASNPGQGSTGELFF. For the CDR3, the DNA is TGTGCCAGCAATCCGGGACAGGGTAGCACCGGGGAGCTGTTTTTT.

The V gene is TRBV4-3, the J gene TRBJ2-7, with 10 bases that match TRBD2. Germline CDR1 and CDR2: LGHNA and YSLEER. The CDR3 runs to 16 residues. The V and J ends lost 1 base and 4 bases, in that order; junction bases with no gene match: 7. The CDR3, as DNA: TGCGCCAGCAGCCAAGGTCGGACTAGCGGTACGTACGAGCAGTACTTC. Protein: CASSQGRTSGTYEQYF.

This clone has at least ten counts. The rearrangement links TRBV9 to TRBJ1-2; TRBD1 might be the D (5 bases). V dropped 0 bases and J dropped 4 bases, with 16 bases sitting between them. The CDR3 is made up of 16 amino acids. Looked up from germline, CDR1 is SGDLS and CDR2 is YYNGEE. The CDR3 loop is CASSVAGAGRSYGYTF. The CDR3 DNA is TGTGCCAGCAGCGTAGCTGGGGCAGGGCGCTCCTATGGCTACACCTTC. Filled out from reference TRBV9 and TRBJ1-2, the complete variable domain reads DSGVTQTPKHLITATGQRVTLRCSPRSGDLSVYWYQQSLDQGLQFLIQYYNGEERAKGNILERFSAQQFPDLHSELNLSSLELGDSALYFCASSVAGAGRSYGYTFGSGTRLTVV.

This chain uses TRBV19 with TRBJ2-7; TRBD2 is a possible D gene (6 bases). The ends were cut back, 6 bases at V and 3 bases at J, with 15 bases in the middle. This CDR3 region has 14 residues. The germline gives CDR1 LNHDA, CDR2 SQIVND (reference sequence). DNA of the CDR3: TGTGCCAGTAGGGCCGGCGGGAATGACTACGAGCAGTACTTC. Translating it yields CASRAGGNDYEQYF. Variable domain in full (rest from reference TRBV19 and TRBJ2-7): DGGITQSPKYLFRKEGQNVTLSCEQNLNHDAMYWYRQDPGQGLRLIYYSQIVNDFQKGDIAEGYSVSREKKESFPLTVTSAQKNPTAFYLCASRAGGNDYEQYFGPGTRLTVT.

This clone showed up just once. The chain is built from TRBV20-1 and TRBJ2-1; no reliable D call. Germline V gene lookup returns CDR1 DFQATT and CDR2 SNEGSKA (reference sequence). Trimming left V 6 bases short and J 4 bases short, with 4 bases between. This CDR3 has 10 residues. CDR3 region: CSAAYNEQFF. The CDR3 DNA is TGCAGTGCAGCATACAATGAGCAGTTCTTC.

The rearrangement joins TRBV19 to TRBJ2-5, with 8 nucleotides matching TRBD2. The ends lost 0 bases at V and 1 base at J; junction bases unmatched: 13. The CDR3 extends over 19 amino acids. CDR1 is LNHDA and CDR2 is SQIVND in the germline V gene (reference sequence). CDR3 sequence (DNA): TGTGCCAGTAGTATAGATCTTCAAGGAGCGGGGGTCGTCCAAGAGACCCAGTACTTC. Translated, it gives CASSIDLQGAGVVQETQYF.